The text below deals with one T cell receptor beta chain. What it recognizes is unknown. This CDR3 contains 15 residues. The ends lost 5 bases at V and 3 bases at J; junction bases unmatched: 6. Germline V lookup: CDR1 MDHEN, CDR2 SYDVKM. This entry comes from a study of graft-versus-host responses after intestinal transplantation. Points from the study as a whole: GvH clones occurred in recipient marrow; some first appeared in ileum or blood. High graft-versus-host to host-versus-graft T cell clonal ratios marked allografts of patients with graft-donor macrochimerism.

Sequencing used immunoSEQ multiplex PCR; TCRdb keeps in-frame clones, though not all of them. The sample includes tens of thousands of clones, about 95% of them seen just once. This TCR was recovered from a human donor who was the organ donor for an intestinal transplant. The gene calls are TRBV28 and TRBJ1-1, with 10 positions matching TRBD1. Source: unstimulated CD8+ T cells sorted from spleen or lymph node cells, taken before transplant. CDR3 in amino acids: CASSPTGTGDTEAFF. CDR3 nucleotides: TGTGCCAGCAGTCCGACCGGGACAGGGGACACTGAAGCTTTCTTT. Full variable domain (missing parts from reference TRBV28 and TRBJ1-1): DVKVTQSSRYLVKRTGEKVFLECVQDMDHENMFWYRQDPGLGLRLIYFSYDVKMKEKGDIPEGYSVSREKKERFSLILESASTNQTSMYLCASSPTGTGDTEAFFGQGTRLTVV.